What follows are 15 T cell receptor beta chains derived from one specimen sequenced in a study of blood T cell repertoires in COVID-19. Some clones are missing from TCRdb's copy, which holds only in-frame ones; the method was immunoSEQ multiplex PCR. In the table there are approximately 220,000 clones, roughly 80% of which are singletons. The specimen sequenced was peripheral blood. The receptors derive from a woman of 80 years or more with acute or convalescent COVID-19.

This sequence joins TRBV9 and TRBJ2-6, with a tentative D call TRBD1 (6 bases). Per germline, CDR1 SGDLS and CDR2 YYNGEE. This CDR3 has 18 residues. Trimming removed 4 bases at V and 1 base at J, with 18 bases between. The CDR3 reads CASSPRRGGGSGANVLTF. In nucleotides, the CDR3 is TGTGCCAGCAGCCCCCGTCGTGGGGGCGGATCTGGGGCCAACGTCCTGACTTTC. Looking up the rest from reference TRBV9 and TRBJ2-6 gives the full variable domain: DSGVTQTPKHLITATGQRVTLRCSPRSGDLSVYWYQQSLDQGLQFLIQYYNGEERAKGNILERFSAQQFPDLHSELNLSSLELGDSALYFCASSPRRGGGSGANVLTFGAGSRLTVL.

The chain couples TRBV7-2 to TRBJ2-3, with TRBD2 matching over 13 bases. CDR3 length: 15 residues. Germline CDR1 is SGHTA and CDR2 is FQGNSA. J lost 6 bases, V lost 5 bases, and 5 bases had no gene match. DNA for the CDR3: TGTGCCAGCAGCACTAGCGGGGGGGCTTGGGATACGCAGTATTTT. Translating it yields CASSTSGGAWDTQYF.

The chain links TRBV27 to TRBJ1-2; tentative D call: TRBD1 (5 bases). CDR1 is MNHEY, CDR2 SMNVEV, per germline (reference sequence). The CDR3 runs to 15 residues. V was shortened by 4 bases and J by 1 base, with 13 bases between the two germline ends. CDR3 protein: CASSSGTLLNYGYTF. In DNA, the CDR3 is TGTGCCAGCAGTTCCGGGACTCTTCTTAACTATGGCTACACCTTC.

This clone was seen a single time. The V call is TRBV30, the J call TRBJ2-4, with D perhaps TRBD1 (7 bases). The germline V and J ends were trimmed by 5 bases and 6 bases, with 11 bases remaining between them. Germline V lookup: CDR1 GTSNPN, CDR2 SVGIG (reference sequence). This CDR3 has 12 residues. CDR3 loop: CAWEQGGNIQYF. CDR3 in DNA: TGTGCCTGGGAGCAGGGGGGAAACATTCAGTACTTC.

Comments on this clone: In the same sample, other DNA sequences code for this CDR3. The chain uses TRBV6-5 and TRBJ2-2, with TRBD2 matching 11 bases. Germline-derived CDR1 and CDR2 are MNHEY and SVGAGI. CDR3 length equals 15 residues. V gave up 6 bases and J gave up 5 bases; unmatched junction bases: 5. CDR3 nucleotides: TGTGCCAGCAGCTTGGGGACTAGCGGAACCGGGGAGCTGTTTTTT. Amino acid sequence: CASSLGTSGTGELFF.

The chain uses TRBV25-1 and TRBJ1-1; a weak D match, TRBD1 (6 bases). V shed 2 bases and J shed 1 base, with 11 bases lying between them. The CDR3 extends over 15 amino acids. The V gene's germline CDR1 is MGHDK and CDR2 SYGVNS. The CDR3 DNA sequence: TGTGCCAGCAGTGAAACAGGGTTGAAGAACACTGAAGCTTTCTTT. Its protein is CASSETGLKNTEAFF.

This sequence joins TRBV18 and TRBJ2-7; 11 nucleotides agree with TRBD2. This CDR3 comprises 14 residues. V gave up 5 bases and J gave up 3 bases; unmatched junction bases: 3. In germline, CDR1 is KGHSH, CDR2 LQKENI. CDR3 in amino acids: CASSSGTSGYEQYF. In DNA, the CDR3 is TGTGCCAGCTCATCCGGGACTAGCGGCTACGAGCAGTACTTC.

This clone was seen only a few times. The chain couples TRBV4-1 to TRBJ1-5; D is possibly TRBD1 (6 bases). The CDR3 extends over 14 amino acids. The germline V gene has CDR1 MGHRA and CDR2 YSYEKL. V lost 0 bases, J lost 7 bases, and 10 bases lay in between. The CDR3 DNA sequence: TGCGCCAGCAGCCAAGACACAGGGAGCCAGCCCCAGCATTTT. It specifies CASSQDTGSQPQHF.

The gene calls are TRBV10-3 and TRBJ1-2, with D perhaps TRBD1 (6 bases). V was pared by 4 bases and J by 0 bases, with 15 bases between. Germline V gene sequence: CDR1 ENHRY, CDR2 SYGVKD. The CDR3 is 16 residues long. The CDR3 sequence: CAISVSTGTTNYGYTF. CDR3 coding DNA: TGTGCCATCAGTGTGTCAACAGGGACTACTAACTATGGCTACACCTTC.

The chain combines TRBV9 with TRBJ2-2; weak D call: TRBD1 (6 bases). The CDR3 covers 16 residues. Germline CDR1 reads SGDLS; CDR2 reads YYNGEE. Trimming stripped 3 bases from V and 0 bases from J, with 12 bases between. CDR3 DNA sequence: TGTGCCAGCAGCGCCAGCACAGGGACGAACACCGGGGAGCTGTTTTTT. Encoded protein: CASSASTGTNTGELFF. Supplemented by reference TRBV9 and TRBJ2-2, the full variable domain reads DSGVTQTPKHLITATGQRVTLRCSPRSGDLSVYWYQQSLDQGLQFLIQYYNGEERAKGNILERFSAQQFPDLHSELNLSSLELGDSALYFCASSASTGTNTGELFFGEGSRLTVL.

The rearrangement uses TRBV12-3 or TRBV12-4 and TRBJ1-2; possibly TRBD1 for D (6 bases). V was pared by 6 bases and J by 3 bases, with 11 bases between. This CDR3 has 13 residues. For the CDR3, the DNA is TGTGCCAGCAGCCGCGACAGGTACTATGGCTACACCTTC. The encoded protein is CASSRDRYYGYTF.

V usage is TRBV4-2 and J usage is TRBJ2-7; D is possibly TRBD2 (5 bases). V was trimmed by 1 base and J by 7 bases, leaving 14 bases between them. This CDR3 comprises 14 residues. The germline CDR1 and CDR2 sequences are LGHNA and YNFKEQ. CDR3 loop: CASSQGSPTGEQYF. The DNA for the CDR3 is TGTGCCAGCAGCCAAGGTTCGCCGACGGGGGAGCAGTACTTC.

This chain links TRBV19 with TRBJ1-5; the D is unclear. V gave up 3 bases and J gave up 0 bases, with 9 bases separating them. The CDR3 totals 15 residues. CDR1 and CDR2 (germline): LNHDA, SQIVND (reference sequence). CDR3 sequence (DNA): TGTGCCAGTAGTATTAGCAGTCTTAGCAATCAGCCCCAGCATTTT. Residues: CASSISSLSNQPQHF.

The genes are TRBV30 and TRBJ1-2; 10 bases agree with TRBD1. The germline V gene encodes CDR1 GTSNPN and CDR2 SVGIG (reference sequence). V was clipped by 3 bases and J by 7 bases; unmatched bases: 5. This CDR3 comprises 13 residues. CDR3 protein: CAWSVGTGVGYTF. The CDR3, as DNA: TGTGCCTGGAGCGTAGGGACAGGGGTTGGCTACACCTTC.

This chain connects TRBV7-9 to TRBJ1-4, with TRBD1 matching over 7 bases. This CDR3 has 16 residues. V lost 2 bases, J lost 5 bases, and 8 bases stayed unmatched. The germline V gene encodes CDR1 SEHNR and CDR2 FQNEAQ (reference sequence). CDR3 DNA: TGTGCCAGCAGCTTAAATTTTTGGACAGGAAATGAAAAACTGTTTTTT. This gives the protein CASSLNFWTGNEKLFF. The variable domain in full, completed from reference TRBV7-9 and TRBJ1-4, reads DTGVSQNPRHKITKRGQNVTFRCDPISEHNRLYWYRQTLGQGPEFLTYFQNEAQLEKSRLLSDRFSAERPKGSFSTLEIQRTEQGDSAMYLCASSLNFWTGNEKLFFGSGTQLSVL.